Described below is a single TCR beta chain sequence and its context. This entry belongs to a study of PD-1 blockade in classical Hodgkin lymphoma. About the research overall: The nivolumab dose that patients received was 3 mg/kg, given intravenously every 2 weeks.

Clones were read by immunoSEQ multiplex PCR, and TCRdb kept only the in-frame ones, dropping some. The sample includes some 84,000 clones, roughly 91% of them seen just once. Each and every patient relapsed after autologous stem cell transplantation, and patients got differing brentuximab vedotin exposure. Between the trimmed V and J ends, which lost 4 bases and 6 bases, there was a span of 18 bases. The germline gives CDR1 SQVTM, CDR2 ANQGSEA. The CDR3 sequence is 14 residues long. The sequence came from a human donor with classical Hodgkin lymphoma. The input for sequencing was peripheral blood mononuclear cells (PBMCs), taken before the second cycle of nivolumab. This sequence joins TRBV29-1 and TRBJ1-1; a weak D match, TRBD1 (6 bases). CDR3 region: CSVVEGGRRSEAFF. CDR3 bases: TGCAGCGTTGTGGAAGGGGGGCGGAGGTCTGAAGCTTTCTTT. The entire variable domain, with the rest obtained from reference TRBV29-1 and TRBJ1-1, is as follows: SAVISQKPSRDICQRGTSLTIQCQVDSQVTMMFWYRQQPGQSLTLIATANQGSEATYESGFVIDKFPISRPNLTFSTLTVSNMSPEDSSIYLCSVVEGGRRSEAFFGQGTRLTVV.